The text below deals with one TCR beta chain. The antigen remains unidentified. This sample is part of a study of T cell responses to AZD1222 COVID-19 vaccine. Points from the study as a whole: Across spike, vaccine-associated CD4 TCRs were found, dominant at 160-218 and 743-854. Per reports, nearly half of all spike-specific TCRs target regions that are unmutated in variants. Clonal diversity was possibly underestimated; the donors were predominantly white British and more often female.

The method was immunoSEQ multiplex PCR; TCRdb's version includes in-frame clones alone and lacks a portion of them. The repertoire holds more than 150,000 clones, with 80% to 95% as singletons. Germline assignment: CDR1 SGHRS and CDR2 YFSETQ. The CDR3 covers 17 residues. V gave up 0 bases and J gave up 3 bases, with 17 bases separating them. The source of this sequence is an adult in good health. This specimen consisted of peripheral blood, obtained on day 0 of AZD1222 vaccination. This rearrangement joins TRBV5-1 to TRBJ2-3; D may be TRBD1 or TRBD2 (7 bases each). The CDR3 reads CASSLGHSGGATDTQYF. The DNA for the CDR3 is TGCGCCAGCAGCTTGGGGCACTCAGGGGGGGCAACAGATACGCAGTATTTT.